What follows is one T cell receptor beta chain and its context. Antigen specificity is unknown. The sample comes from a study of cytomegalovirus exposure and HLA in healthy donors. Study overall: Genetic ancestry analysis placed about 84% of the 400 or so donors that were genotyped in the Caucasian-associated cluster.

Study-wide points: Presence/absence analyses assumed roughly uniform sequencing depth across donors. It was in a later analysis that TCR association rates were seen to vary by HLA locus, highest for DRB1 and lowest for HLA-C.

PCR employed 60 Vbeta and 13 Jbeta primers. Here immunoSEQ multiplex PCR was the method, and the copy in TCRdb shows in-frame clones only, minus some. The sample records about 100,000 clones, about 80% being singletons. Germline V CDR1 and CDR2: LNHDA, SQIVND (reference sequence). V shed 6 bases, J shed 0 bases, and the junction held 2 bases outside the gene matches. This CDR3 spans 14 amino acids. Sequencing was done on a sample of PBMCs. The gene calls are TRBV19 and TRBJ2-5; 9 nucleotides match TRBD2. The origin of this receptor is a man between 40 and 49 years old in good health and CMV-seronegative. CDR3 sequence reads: CASRTSGYQETQYF. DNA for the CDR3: TGTGCCAGTAGGACTAGCGGCTACCAAGAGACCCAGTACTTC.